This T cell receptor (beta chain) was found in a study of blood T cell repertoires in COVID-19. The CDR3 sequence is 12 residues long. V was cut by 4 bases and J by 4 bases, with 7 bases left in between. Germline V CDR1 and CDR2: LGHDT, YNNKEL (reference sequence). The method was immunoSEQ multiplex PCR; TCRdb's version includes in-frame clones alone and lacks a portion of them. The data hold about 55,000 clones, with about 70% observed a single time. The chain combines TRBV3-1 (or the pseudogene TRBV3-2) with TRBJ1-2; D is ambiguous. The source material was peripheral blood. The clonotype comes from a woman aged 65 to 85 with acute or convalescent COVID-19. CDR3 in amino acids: CASSPGRYGYTF. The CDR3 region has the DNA TGTGCCAGCAGCCCAGGTCGCTATGGCTACACCTTC.